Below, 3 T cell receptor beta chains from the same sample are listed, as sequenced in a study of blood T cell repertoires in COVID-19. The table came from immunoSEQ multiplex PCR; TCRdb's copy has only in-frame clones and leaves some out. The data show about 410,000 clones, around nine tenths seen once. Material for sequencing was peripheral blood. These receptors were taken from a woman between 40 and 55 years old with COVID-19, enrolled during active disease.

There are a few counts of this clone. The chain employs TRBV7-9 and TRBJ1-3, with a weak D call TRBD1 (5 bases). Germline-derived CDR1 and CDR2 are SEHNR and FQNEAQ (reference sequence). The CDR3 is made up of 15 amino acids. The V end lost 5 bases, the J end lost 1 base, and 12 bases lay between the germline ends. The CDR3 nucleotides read TGTGCCAGCAGCCCCAGGTCAGGGTCTGGAAACACCATATATTTT. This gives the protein CASSPRSGSGNTIYF.

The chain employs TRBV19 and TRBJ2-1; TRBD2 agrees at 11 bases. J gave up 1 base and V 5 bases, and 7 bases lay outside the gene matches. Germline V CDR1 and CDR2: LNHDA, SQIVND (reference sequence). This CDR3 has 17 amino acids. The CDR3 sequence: CASSPMTSGISYNEQFF. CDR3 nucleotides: TGTGCCAGTAGTCCGATGACTAGCGGGATTTCCTACAATGAGCAGTTCTTC.

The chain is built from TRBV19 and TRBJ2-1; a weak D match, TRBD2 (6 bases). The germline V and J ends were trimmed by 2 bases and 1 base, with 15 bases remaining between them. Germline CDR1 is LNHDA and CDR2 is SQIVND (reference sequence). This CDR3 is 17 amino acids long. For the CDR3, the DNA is TGTGCCAGTAGTATATCTCCGGTGGGAGGTTCCTACAATGAGCAGTTCTTC. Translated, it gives CASSISPVGGSYNEQFF. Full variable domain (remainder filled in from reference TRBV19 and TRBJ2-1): DGGITQSPKYLFRKEGQNVTLSCEQNLNHDAMYWYRQDPGQGLRLIYYSQIVNDFQKGDIAEGYSVSREKKESFPLTVTSAQKNPTAFYLCASSISPVGGSYNEQFFGPGTRLTVL.